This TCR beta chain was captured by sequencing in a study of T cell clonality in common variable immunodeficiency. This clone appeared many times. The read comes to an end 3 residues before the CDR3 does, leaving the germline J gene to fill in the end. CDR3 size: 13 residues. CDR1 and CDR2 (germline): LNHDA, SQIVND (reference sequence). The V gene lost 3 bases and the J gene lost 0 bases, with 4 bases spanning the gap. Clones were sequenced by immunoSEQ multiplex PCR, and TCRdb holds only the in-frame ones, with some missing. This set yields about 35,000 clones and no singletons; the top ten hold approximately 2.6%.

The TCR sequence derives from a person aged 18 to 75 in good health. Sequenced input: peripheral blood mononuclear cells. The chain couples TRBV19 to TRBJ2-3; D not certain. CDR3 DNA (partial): TGTGCCAGTAGTATCAAAAGCACAGATACG. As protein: CASSIKSTDT. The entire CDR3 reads CASSIKSTDTQYF.